A single sample gave rise to the 5 T cell receptor beta chains below, sequenced in a study of T cell responses to AZD1222 COVID-19 vaccine. TCRdb's table, derived via immunoSEQ multiplex PCR, lists solely in-frame clones and lacks some. The repertoire has roughly 120,000 clones, just under 95% of them found once; the top ten carry under 3.5%. Sequenced here: peripheral blood, sampled on day 0 of AZD1222 vaccination. The receptor source for this set is an adult in good health.

The chain employs TRBV4-1 and TRBJ1-5; possible D gene TRBD1, 5 bases. This CDR3 comprises 16 residues. Germline CDR1 MGHRA, CDR2 YSYEKL. Trimming stripped 1 base from V and 2 bases from J, with 12 bases between. The CDR3 region is CASSQGPDSRNQPQHF. The CDR3 DNA sequence: TGCGCCAGCAGCCAAGGGCCCGACAGCCGCAATCAGCCCCAGCATTTT.

CDR3 sequence reads: CATSRDSWGAKNIQYF. The CDR3, as DNA: TGTGCCACCAGCAGAGATAGCTGGGGAGCCAAAAACATTCAGTACTTC. The gene calls are TRBV15 and TRBJ2-4; D gene ambiguous. V was pared by 0 bases and J by 0 bases, with 9 bases between. Germline V gives CDR1 LNHNV, CDR2 YYDKDF (reference sequence). The CDR3 has 16 residues.

The chain combines TRBV6-5 with TRBJ1-1; D is unresolved. Germline values: CDR1 MNHEY, CDR2 SVGAGI. The CDR3 spans 14 residues. Trimming pared 0 bases from V and 7 bases from J, leaving 12 bases between. The CDR3 sequence is CASSYSPDRGEAFF. Written as DNA, the CDR3 is TGTGCCAGCAGTTACTCGCCAGACCGGGGTGAAGCTTTCTTT.

The chain joins TRBV6-5 to TRBJ2-7, with D hard to call. V shed 0 bases and J shed 0 bases, with 6 bases lying between them. The CDR3 extends over 14 amino acids. Germline CDR1 MNHEY, CDR2 SVGAGI. CDR3 DNA sequence: TGTGCCAGCAGTTACTCAGCGTACTCCTACGAGCAGTACTTC. Translated: CASSYSAYSYEQYF.

This sequence joins TRBV2 and TRBJ1-5; perhaps TRBD1 as D (5 bases). The CDR3 spans 11 residues. CDR1 and CDR2 from the germline V gene are SNHLY and FYNNEI. Between the trimmed V and J ends, which lost 8 bases and 7 bases, there was a span of 9 bases. CDR3 in DNA: TGTGCCAGCGGGGGGGGGCAGCCCCAGCATTTT. Translated, it gives CASGGGQPQHF.